The present T cell receptor (beta chain) was sequenced within a study of CD8+CD57+ T cells in acquired aplastic anemia. Study-level results: Some 30 was the count of CD8+ CDR3 sequences that patients shared with controls.

The sequenced patients had an expansion of CD8+CD57+ cells seen by flow cytometry. Comment on this clonotype: What it binds is not known.

This CDR3 has 16 amino acids. CDR1 and CDR2 from the germline V gene are SQVTM and ANQGSEA. TCR beta VDJ and CDR3 profiling used genomic DNA as template. MiXCR, applied by TCRdb to the reads, yields one record per CDR3 protein. The data contain 200,000 to 250,000 distinct CDR3 sequences, roughly 53% of them singletons. The receptor was derived from a human donor with aplastic anemia. The rearrangement links TRBV29-1 to TRBJ2-7; TRBD2 aligns across 7 bases. Sequencing was done on a sample of sorted CD4+, CD8+, or CD8+CD57+ T cells (not recorded which) from PBMCs. The CDR3 protein is CSAPRTGGMGSYEQYF. CDR3 in DNA: TGCAGTGCTCCACGGACGGGGGGTATGGGCTCCTACGAGCAGTACTTC.